One and the same sample provided the 16 T cell receptor beta chains below, sequenced in a study of cytomegalovirus exposure and HLA in healthy donors. The PCR was carried out with 60 Vbeta primers and 13 Jbeta primers. The protocol was immunoSEQ multiplex PCR, while the TCRdb copy is restricted to in-frame clones and leaves out a portion. The top ten hold around 5% of the sample, which has 85,000 to 95,000 clones, more than 75% seen once. The sequenced sample was PBMCs. These receptors were taken from a man aged 30-40 years in good health and CMV-seropositive.

The chain carries TRBV11-2 and TRBJ2-5; 8 nucleotides agree with TRBD2. The germline CDR1 and CDR2 sequences are SGHAT and FQNNGV. The junction had 10 bases not matched to a gene; V was cut back by 6 bases and J by 4 bases. This CDR3 has 15 amino acids. This CDR3 reads CASSSAGAGGETQYF. CDR3 nucleotide sequence: TGTGCCAGCAGTTCAGCGGGGGCCGGGGGAGAGACCCAGTACTTC.

This chain uses TRBV6-1 with TRBJ1-4; 7 positions agree with TRBD1. The CDR3 totals 17 residues. With V trimmed by 1 base and J by 4 bases, 9 bases remained unmatched. Germline V lookup: CDR1 MNHNS, CDR2 SASEGT. This chain's CDR3 is CASSEGILGQFNEKLFF. The CDR3 DNA reads TGTGCCAGCAGTGAAGGCATCCTGGGACAGTTTAATGAAAAACTGTTTTTT.

This chain links TRBV15 with TRBJ2-2, with 12 bases lining up with TRBD2. The CDR3 runs to 17 residues. Germline lookup yields CDR1 LNHNV and CDR2 YYDKDF (reference sequence). J gave up 0 bases and V 5 bases, and 4 bases lay outside the gene matches. CDR3 DNA: TGTGCCACCAGCCGCGGACTAGCGGGATCGAACACCGGGGAGCTGTTTTTT. Protein: CATSRGLAGSNTGELFF.

This chain joins TRBV18 and TRBJ2-5; tentative D call: TRBD2 (5 bases). V gave up 4 bases and J gave up 3 bases, with 15 bases separating them. The CDR3 consists of 15 residues. Germline V gene data show CDR1 as KGHSH and CDR2 as LQKENI. CDR3 sequence: CASSRLGSGEETQYF. The CDR3 nucleotides read TGTGCCAGCTCACGCCTGGGGAGCGGAGAAGAGACCCAGTACTTC. The whole variable domain, remainder taken from reference TRBV18 and TRBJ2-5, is NAGVMQNPRHLVRRRGQEARLRCSPMKGHSHVYWYRQLPEEGLKFMVYLQKENIIDESGMPKERFSAEFPKEGPSILRIQQVVRGDSAAYFCASSRLGSGEETQYFGPGTRLLVL.

This clone was seen more than once but under ten times. The chain couples TRBV6-8 to TRBJ2-4; 7 bases map to TRBD1. CDR1 is MNHGY and CDR2 is SAAAGT in the germline V gene. V gave up 7 bases and J gave up 0 bases; unmatched junction bases: 12. The CDR3 is 17 amino acids. CDR3 in amino acids: CASNLDRRLLAKNIQYF. The CDR3 DNA reads as TGTGCCAGCAACCTGGACAGGCGACTTTTAGCCAAAAACATTCAGTACTTC.

The chain carries TRBV6-6 and TRBJ2-5; D is unresolved. Germline V gene data show CDR1 as MNHNY and CDR2 as SVGAGI (reference sequence). Deletions cut 1 base from V and 2 bases from J, with 5 bases between. This CDR3 is 13 amino acids long. The CDR3 here is CASSYWRQETQYF. Written as DNA, the CDR3 is TGTGCCAGCAGTTACTGGCGGCAAGAGACCCAGTACTTC.

The gene calls are TRBV6-1 and TRBJ1-1, with unresolved D. CDR1 is MNHNS, CDR2 SASEGT, per germline. Trimming took off 6 bases at V and 0 bases at J, with 8 bases between the two ends. The CDR3 consists of 13 residues. The CDR3 region is CASRNQMNTEAFF. Written as DNA, the CDR3 is TGTGCCAGCAGGAATCAGATGAACACTGAAGCTTTCTTT.

This chain uses TRBV10-3 with TRBJ2-4; TRBD2 might be the D (6 bases). Germline CDR1 is ENHRY and CDR2 is SYGVKD. The CDR3 is 18 residues long. Trimming shortened V by 0 bases and J by 2 bases, and 17 bases separated the two germline ends. Here the CDR3 reads CAISESRRPGGTKNIQYF. As DNA, the CDR3 is TGTGCCATCAGTGAGTCCCGGAGGCCCGGGGGTACCAAAAACATTCAGTACTTC.

CDR3 amino acids: CASSLTSERGDEQYF. The DNA for the CDR3 is TGTGCCAGTAGTCTGACTAGCGAACGAGGAGACGAGCAGTACTTC. The genes are TRBV19 and TRBJ2-7, with 8 nucleotides matching TRBD2. The CDR3 has 15 amino acids. The germline V gene has CDR1 LNHDA and CDR2 SQIVND (reference sequence). V gave up 5 bases and J gave up 5 bases; unmatched junction bases: 11.

This rearrangement joins TRBV11-3 to TRBJ2-1, with 8 bases identical to TRBD1. With 5 bases clipped from V and 8 bases from J, the junction kept 11 bases outside the gene matches. CDR3 length: 15 amino acids. Germline V gene lookup returns CDR1 SGHNT and CDR2 YENEEA. The CDR3 reads CASSTGGQLGDEQFF. The CDR3 nucleotides read TGTGCCAGCAGCACAGGGGGACAGTTGGGCGATGAGCAGTTCTTC.

This rearrangement joins TRBV9 to TRBJ1-2, with D tentatively TRBD1 (6 bases). CDR1 SGDLS and CDR2 YYNGEE come from the germline V gene. This CDR3 contains 14 residues. With 0 bases removed from V and 8 bases from J, the gap between germline ends came to 14 bases. The CDR3 sequence is CASSVGPNREGYTF. DNA for the CDR3: TGTGCCAGCAGCGTAGGTCCCAACAGGGAGGGCTACACCTTC.

This clone turned up a few times. The chain couples TRBV2 to TRBJ1-5, with TRBD1 matching over 7 bases. Losses at the gene ends were 7 bases for V and 7 bases for J; bases not matched to a gene: 7. The germline V gene encodes CDR1 SNHLY and CDR2 FYNNEI. The CDR3 runs to 13 residues. CDR3 protein: CASKTGEQQPQHF. As DNA, the CDR3 is TGTGCCAGCAAAACAGGGGAACAGCAGCCCCAGCATTTT.

V usage is TRBV5-1 and J usage is TRBJ2-7, with D maybe TRBD1 (6 bases). The CDR3 covers 14 residues. In germline, CDR1 is SGHRS, CDR2 YFSETQ. Trimming cost V 2 bases and J 2 bases, with 11 bases left between them. For the CDR3, the DNA is TGCGCCAGCAGCTTTACTACAGGGCCCTACGAGCAGTACTTC. It encodes CASSFTTGPYEQYF.

The gene calls are TRBV5-6 and TRBJ1-2, with a possible D match to TRBD1 (5 bases). The CDR3 covers 18 residues. V gave up 1 base and J gave up 4 bases, with 23 bases separating them. CDR1 SGHDT and CDR2 YYEEEE come from the germline V gene. The DNA of the CDR3 is TGTGCCAGCAGCTTGCGTATAGGCAGGGTTAACTCGGGCTATGGCTACACCTTC. Translated, it gives CASSLRIGRVNSGYGYTF.

Turning to this clone: This same CDR3 is encoded by further DNA sequences in the sample. V usage is TRBV5-1 and J usage is TRBJ1-1; TRBD1 aligns across 8 bases. Losses at the gene ends were 5 bases for V and 4 bases for J; bases not matched to a gene: 13. From germline, CDR1 is SGHRS and CDR2 YFSETQ. This CDR3 is built from 16 residues. CDR3 nucleotide sequence: TGCGCCAGCAGTCCGGACAGGGCTGGGTTGGGCACTGAAGCTTTCTTT. Amino acids: CASSPDRAGLGTEAFF.

In its sample, this clone was seen once. J is TRBJ2-1 and V is TRBV7-9; maybe TRBD2 (5 bases). Germline loops: CDR1 SEHNR, CDR2 FQNEAQ (reference sequence). Trimming left V 1 base short and J 7 bases short, with 14 bases between. The CDR3 extends over 15 amino acids. Written as DNA, the CDR3 is TGTGCCAGCAGCTTAGTATCGACGGGGAGTAATGAGCAGTTCTTC. It codes for CASSLVSTGSNEQFF.